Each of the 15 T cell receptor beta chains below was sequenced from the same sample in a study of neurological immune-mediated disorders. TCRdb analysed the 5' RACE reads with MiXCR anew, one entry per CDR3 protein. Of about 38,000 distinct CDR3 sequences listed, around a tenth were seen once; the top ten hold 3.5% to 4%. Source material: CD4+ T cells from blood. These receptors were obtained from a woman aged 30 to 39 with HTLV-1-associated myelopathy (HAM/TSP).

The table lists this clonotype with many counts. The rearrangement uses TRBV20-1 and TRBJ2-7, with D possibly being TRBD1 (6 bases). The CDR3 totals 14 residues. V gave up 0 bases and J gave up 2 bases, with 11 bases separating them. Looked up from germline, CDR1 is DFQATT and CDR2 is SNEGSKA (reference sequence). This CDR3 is CSARDRKGAYEQYF. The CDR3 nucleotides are TGCAGTGCTAGAGATCGCAAGGGGGCCTACGAGCAGTACTTC.

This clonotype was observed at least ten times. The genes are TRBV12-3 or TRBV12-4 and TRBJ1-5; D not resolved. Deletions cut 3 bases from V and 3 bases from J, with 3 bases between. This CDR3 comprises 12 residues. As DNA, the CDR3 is TGTGCCAGCAGTTTGATCAATCAGCCCCAGCATTTT. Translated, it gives CASSLINQPQHF.

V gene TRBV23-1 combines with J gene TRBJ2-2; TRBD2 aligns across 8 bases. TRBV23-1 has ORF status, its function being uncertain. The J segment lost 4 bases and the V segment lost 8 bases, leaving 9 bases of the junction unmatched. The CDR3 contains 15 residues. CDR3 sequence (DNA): TGCGCCAGCCAGCGGGGGCCAAGGGTCACCGGGGAGCTGTTTTTT. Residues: CASQRGPRVTGELFF.

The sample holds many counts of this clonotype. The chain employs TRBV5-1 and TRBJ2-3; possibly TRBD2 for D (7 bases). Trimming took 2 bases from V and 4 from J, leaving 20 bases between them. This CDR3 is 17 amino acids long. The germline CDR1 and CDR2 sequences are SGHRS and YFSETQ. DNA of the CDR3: TGCGCCAGCAGCTTTCGGAGGGGGGGGCCAACCTCAGATACGCAGTATTTT. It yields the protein CASSFRRGGPTSDTQYF.

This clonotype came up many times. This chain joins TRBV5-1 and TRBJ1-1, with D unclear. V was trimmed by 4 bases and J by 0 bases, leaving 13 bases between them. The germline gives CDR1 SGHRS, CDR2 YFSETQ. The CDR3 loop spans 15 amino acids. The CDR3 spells CASSPVQRMNTEAFF. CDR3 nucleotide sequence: TGCGCCAGCAGCCCCGTGCAACGGATGAACACTGAAGCTTTCTTT.

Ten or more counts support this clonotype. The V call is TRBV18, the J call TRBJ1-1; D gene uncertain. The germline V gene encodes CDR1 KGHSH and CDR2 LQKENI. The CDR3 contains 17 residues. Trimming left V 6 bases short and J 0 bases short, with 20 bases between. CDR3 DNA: TGTGCCAGCTCGCCGGGGAGGCCTCATCCATTGAACACTGAAGCTTTCTTT. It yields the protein CASSPGRPHPLNTEAFF. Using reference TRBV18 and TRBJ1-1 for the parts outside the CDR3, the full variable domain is NAGVMQNPRHLVRRRGQEARLRCSPMKGHSHVYWYRQLPEEGLKFMVYLQKENIIDESGMPKERFSAEFPKEGPSILRIQQVVRGDSAAYFCASSPGRPHPLNTEAFFGQGTRLTVV.

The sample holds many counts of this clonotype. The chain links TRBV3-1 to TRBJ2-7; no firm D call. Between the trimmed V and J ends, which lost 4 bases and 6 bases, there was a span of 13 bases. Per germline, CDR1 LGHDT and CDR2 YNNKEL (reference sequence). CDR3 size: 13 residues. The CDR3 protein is CASSPQLKREQYF. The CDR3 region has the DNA TGTGCCAGCAGCCCGCAGCTCAAGCGCGAGCAGTACTTC.

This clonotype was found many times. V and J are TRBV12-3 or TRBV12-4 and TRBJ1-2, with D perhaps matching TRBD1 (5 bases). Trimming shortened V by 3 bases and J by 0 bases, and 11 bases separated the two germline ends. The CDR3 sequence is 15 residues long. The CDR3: CASSFGGRANYGYTF. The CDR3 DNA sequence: TGTGCCAGCAGTTTCGGGGGTCGGGCTAACTATGGCTACACCTTC.

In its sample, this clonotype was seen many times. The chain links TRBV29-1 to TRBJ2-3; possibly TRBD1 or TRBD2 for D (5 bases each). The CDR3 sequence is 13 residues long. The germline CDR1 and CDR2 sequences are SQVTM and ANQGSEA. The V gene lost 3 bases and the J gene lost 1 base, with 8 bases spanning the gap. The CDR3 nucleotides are TGCAGCGTTGACAGGGACGGCACAGATACGCAGTATTTT. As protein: CSVDRDGTDTQYF.

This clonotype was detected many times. The CDR3 sequence is CASTDRINSPLHF. CDR3 DNA: TGTGCCAGCACGGACAGGATTAATTCACCCCTCCACTTT. V is TRBV6-5 and J is TRBJ1-6, with TRBD1 matching 7 bases. This CDR3 has 13 residues. Per the germline V gene, CDR1 is MNHEY and CDR2 is SVGAGI. Trimming removed 7 bases from V and 6 bases from J; junction bases left unmatched: 3.

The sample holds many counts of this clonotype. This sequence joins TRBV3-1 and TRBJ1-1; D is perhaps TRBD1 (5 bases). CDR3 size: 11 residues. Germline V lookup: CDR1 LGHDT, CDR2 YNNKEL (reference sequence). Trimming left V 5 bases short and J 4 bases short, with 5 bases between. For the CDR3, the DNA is TGTGCCAGCAGCGGGGGCACTGAAGCTTTCTTT. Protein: CASSGGTEAFF.

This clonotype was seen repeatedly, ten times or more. The CDR3: CASSLSGTPNTGELFF. The CDR3 DNA follows: TGCGCCAGCAGCTTGTCCGGGACACCTAACACCGGGGAGCTGTTTTTT. The gene calls are TRBV5-1 and TRBJ2-2, with a weak D call TRBD1 (6 bases). Trimming shortened V by 1 base and J by 2 bases, and 12 bases separated the two germline ends. This CDR3 region has 16 residues. The germline V gene encodes CDR1 SGHRS and CDR2 YFSETQ.

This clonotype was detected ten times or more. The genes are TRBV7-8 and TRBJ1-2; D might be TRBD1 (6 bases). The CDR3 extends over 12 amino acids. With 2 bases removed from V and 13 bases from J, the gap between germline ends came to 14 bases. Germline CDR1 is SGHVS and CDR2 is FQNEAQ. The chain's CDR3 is CASSLRVTGTTF. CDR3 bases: TGTGCCAGCAGCTTACGTGTTACAGGGACCACCTTC.

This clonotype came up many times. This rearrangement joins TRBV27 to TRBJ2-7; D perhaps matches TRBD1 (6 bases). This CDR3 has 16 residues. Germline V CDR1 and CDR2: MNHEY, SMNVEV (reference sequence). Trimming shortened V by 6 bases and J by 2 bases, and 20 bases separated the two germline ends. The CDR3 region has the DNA TGTGCCAGCAGACTAACAGGGTTCGGTATGGCCTACGAGCAGTACTTC. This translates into CASRLTGFGMAYEQYF.

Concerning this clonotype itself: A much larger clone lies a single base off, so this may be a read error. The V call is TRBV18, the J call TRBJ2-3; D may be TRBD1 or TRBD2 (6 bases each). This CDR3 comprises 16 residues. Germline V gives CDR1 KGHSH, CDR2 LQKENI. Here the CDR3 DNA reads TGTGCCAGCTTACCAAAAGGGGGGACTAGCACAGATACGCAGTATTTT. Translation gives CASLPKGGTSTDTQYF.